These 25 T cell receptor beta chains share one sample of origin, sequenced in a study of blood T cell repertoires in COVID-19. TCRdb keeps only in-frame clones here, not all; method: immunoSEQ multiplex PCR. Of approximately 60,000 clones in the sample, around 80% are singletons; the top ten hold roughly 20%. Specimen: peripheral blood. The receptors were sampled from a man aged 55-75 years with acute or convalescent COVID-19.

This chain links TRBV19 with TRBJ2-2; no reliable D call. This CDR3 region has 12 residues. Trimming cost V 3 bases and J 7 bases, with 6 bases left between them. The germline V gene has CDR1 LNHDA and CDR2 SQIVND (reference sequence). The CDR3 here is CASSIGVGELFF. The DNA of the CDR3 is TGTGCCAGTAGTATCGGTGTCGGGGAGCTGTTTTTT.

The chain links TRBV6-5 to TRBJ2-7; possible D gene TRBD1, 6 bases. This CDR3 is 15 amino acids long. Per germline, CDR1 MNHEY and CDR2 SVGAGI. Trimming pared 6 bases from V and 1 base from J, leaving 16 bases between. This chain's CDR3 is CASSMTGFLSYEQYF. CDR3 DNA: TGTGCCAGCAGCATGACAGGTTTCCTTTCCTACGAGCAGTACTTC.

This chain uses TRBV10-2 with TRBJ2-7; 7 bases fit TRBD1. Trimming at V came to 0 bases and at J to 4 bases, leaving 12 bases not matched to a gene. The CDR3 covers 17 residues. Germline CDR1 reads WSHSY; CDR2 reads SAAADI. The DNA for the CDR3 is TGCGCCAGCAGTGAGTCGACTCCGGGACAGTATTATTACGAGCAGTACTTC. Translation gives CASSESTPGQYYYEQYF.

The rearrangement joins TRBV2 to TRBJ2-7, with 7 bases fitting TRBD2. Germline CDR1 is SNHLY and CDR2 is FYNNEI. V lost 7 bases, J lost 6 bases, and 9 bases stayed unmatched. The CDR3 extends over 13 amino acids. The CDR3 loop is CASTREARAEQYF. CDR3 nucleotides: TGTGCCAGCACCCGGGAGGCCCGAGCCGAGCAGTACTTC.

The chain employs TRBV10-1 and TRBJ1-4; 7 nucleotides agree with TRBD1. The V gene end was trimmed by 3 bases and the J gene end by 12 bases; junction bases not matched to a gene: 13. Germline CDR1 is WNHNN and CDR2 is SYGVQD (reference sequence). The CDR3 extends over 15 amino acids. The CDR3 is CASSDSRDSQRQLFF. The CDR3 DNA is TGCGCCAGCAGTGATTCCCGGGACAGCCAGAGGCAACTGTTTTTT.

The chain combines TRBV7-3 with TRBJ1-1; 8 nucleotides align to TRBD1. The CDR3 sequence is 13 residues long. CDR1 SGHTA and CDR2 FQGTGA come from the germline V gene. With V trimmed by 3 bases and J by 7 bases, 4 bases remained unmatched. The CDR3 sequence is CASSLTGVVEAFF. The CDR3 region has the DNA TGTGCCAGCAGCTTGACAGGGGTCGTTGAAGCTTTCTTT.

This sequence joins TRBV3-1 (or the pseudogene TRBV3-2) and TRBJ2-1, with 9 bases identical to TRBD1. Losses at the gene ends were 2 bases for V and 9 bases for J; bases not matched to a gene: 2. Germline CDR1 is LGHDT and CDR2 is YNNKEL (reference sequence). The CDR3 covers 13 residues. The DNA for the CDR3 is TGTGCCAGCAGCCAACGACAGGGGGGTGAGCAGTTCTTC. It is translated as CASSQRQGGEQFF.

The gene calls are TRBV6-6 and TRBJ2-7; TRBD1 agrees at 7 bases. CDR3 size: 14 residues. V gave up 5 bases and J gave up 0 bases; unmatched junction bases: 4. Germline CDR1 MNHNY, CDR2 SVGAGI (reference sequence). The CDR3 reads CASSNRGHSYEQYF. The CDR3 nucleotides read TGTGCCAGCAGTAACAGGGGTCACTCCTACGAGCAGTACTTC.

This clone was counted only a few times. The chain joins TRBV30 to TRBJ1-2; TRBD1 matches at 7 bases. Unmatched junction bases numbered 6, after V lost 2 bases and J lost 3 bases. CDR3 length: 14 residues. Germline V gene sequence: CDR1 GTSNPN, CDR2 SVGIG (reference sequence). In DNA form, the CDR3 reads TGTGCCTGGAGTTTGGGACAGAATTACTATGGCTACACCTTC. This gives the protein CAWSLGQNYYGYTF.

The V and J genes are TRBV5-1 and TRBJ2-5, with TRBD2 matching over 7 bases. The length of the CDR3 is 14 residues. Losses at the gene ends were 5 bases for V and 5 bases for J; bases not matched to a gene: 9. Germline loops: CDR1 SGHRS, CDR2 YFSETQ. This CDR3 reads CASRTGGRGETQYF. In nucleotides, the CDR3 is TGCGCCAGCAGGACGGGAGGTCGTGGGGAGACCCAGTACTTC.

The sample holds a few counts of this clone. The V call is TRBV27, the J call TRBJ1-1, with D unresolved. In germline, CDR1 is MNHEY, CDR2 SMNVEV (reference sequence). The CDR3 spans 14 residues. V lost 3 bases to trimming and J lost 0 bases, with 8 bases between them. The chain's CDR3 is CASSLRPMNTEAFF. The CDR3 coding sequence is TGTGCCAGCAGTTTGCGGCCGATGAACACTGAAGCTTTCTTT.

The chain links TRBV4-3 to TRBJ2-7, with D perhaps TRBD1 (5 bases). Germline CDR1 and CDR2: LGHNA and YSLEER. The V end was cut by 4 bases, the J end by 6 bases, with 25 bases between. The CDR3 loop spans 17 amino acids. The CDR3 nucleotides read TGCGCCAGCAGCCTTGGGGCCAGGGCTCAGCAAGGCGGCGAGCAGTACTTC. Protein product: CASSLGARAQQGGEQYF.

The chain has TRBV3-1 (or the pseudogene TRBV3-2) and TRBJ2-7; 10 bases fit TRBD2. This CDR3 has 14 amino acids. Germline CDR1 is LGHDT and CDR2 is YNNKEL (reference sequence). The V segment lost 4 bases and the J segment 3 bases; nucleotides outside the gene matches: 3. The CDR3 region has the DNA TGTGCCAGCAGCCTACTAGCGGGGAGCTACGAGCAGTACTTC. It translates to CASSLLAGSYEQYF.

This sequence joins TRBV19 and TRBJ2-2; D ambiguous. V was trimmed by 7 bases and J by 1 base, leaving 13 bases between them. From germline, CDR1 is LNHDA and CDR2 SQIVND (reference sequence). The CDR3 has 15 amino acids. The DNA for the CDR3 is TGTGCCAGTACCAACTTCCAGGAGAACACCGGGGAGCTGTTTTTT. Its protein is CASTNFQENTGELFF. Drawing the rest from reference TRBV19 and TRBJ2-2, the complete variable domain is DGGITQSPKYLFRKEGQNVTLSCEQNLNHDAMYWYRQDPGQGLRLIYYSQIVNDFQKGDIAEGYSVSREKKESFPLTVTSAQKNPTAFYLCASTNFQENTGELFFGEGSRLTVL.

This chain uses TRBV29-1 with TRBJ2-7, with TRBD1 matching over 8 bases. Per germline, CDR1 SQVTM and CDR2 ANQGSEA. J lost 5 bases, V lost 6 bases, and 9 bases had no gene match. CDR3 size: 13 residues. The CDR3 region has the DNA TGCAGCGTCCGGACAGGGTCTGCGGACGAGCAGTACTTC. Protein product: CSVRTGSADEQYF.

A few counts support this clone. In DNA, the CDR3 is TGTGCCAGCAGCTTAGGTAGCGGGAGTGTTGAGCAGTTCTTC. As protein: CASSLGSGSVEQFF. V and J are TRBV5-6 and TRBJ2-1; 9 nucleotides align to TRBD2. The germline V gene has CDR1 SGHDT and CDR2 YYEEEE. V lost 2 bases, J lost 9 bases, and 6 bases stayed unmatched. The CDR3 spans 14 residues.

V is TRBV2 and J is TRBJ2-3, with TRBD1 identical over 9 bases. The V segment lost 5 bases and the J segment 7 bases; nucleotides outside the gene matches: 4. Germline CDR1 SNHLY, CDR2 FYNNEI. The length of the CDR3 is 13 residues. The CDR3 reads CASSYRGLNTQYF. CDR3 DNA: TGTGCCAGCAGTTACAGGGGGCTTAATACGCAGTATTTT.

The chain recombines TRBV13 with TRBJ1-1; 8 bases fit TRBD1. CDR1 PRHDT and CDR2 FYEKMQ come from the germline V gene (reference sequence). The CDR3 totals 14 residues. The V and J ends lost 1 base and 5 bases, in that order; junction bases with no gene match: 3. The CDR3 bases are TGTGCCAGCAGCTTAGTACAGGGGGGAACTGAAGCTTTCTTT. Amino acids: CASSLVQGGTEAFF.

V is TRBV24-1 and J is TRBJ1-2; D gene ambiguous. CDR1 and CDR2 from the germline V gene are KGHDR and SFDVKD. Trimming stripped 3 bases from V and 2 bases from J, with 18 bases between. This CDR3 has 17 amino acids. For the CDR3, the DNA is TGTGCCACCAGTGATCCCGGGTCCAACCCTTTCAACTATGGCTACACCTTC. Its protein product is CATSDPGSNPFNYGYTF.

The chain carries TRBV19 and TRBJ1-5; unclear D gene. Between the trimmed V and J ends, which lost 7 bases and 5 bases, there was a span of 18 bases. This CDR3 is built from 15 residues. Germline V lookup: CDR1 LNHDA, CDR2 SQIVND (reference sequence). The CDR3 protein is CASKSRVEFDQPQHF. CDR3 DNA sequence: TGTGCCAGTAAATCTCGGGTGGAATTTGATCAGCCCCAGCATTTT.

The gene calls are TRBV30 and TRBJ1-5, with D maybe TRBD1 (5 bases). The CDR3 is 13 residues long. Germline assignment: CDR1 GTSNPN and CDR2 SVGIG (reference sequence). Trimming took 6 bases from V and 4 from J, leaving 13 bases between them. Here the CDR3 DNA reads TGTGCCTGTGCGTCAGGGCTGAATCAGCCCCAGCATTTT. Translated: CACASGLNQPQHF. Combining the CDR3 with reference TRBV30 and TRBJ1-5 gives the whole variable domain SQTIHQWPATLVQPVGSPLSLECTVEGTSNPNLYWYRQAAGRGLQLLFYSVGIGQISSEVPQNLSASRPQDRQFILSSKKLLLSDSGFYLCACASGLNQPQHFGDGTRLSIL.

The chain combines TRBV23-1 with TRBJ1-5, with a possible D match to TRBD1 (6 bases). TRBV23-1 counts as an open reading frame of uncertain function. CDR3 length: 16 amino acids. Trimming shortened V by 3 bases and J by 0 bases, and 12 bases separated the two germline ends. CDR3 DNA: TGCGCCAGCAGTCACTACAGGGACAATAGCAATCAGCCCCAGCATTTT. Encoded protein: CASSHYRDNSNQPQHF.

This chain joins TRBV2 and TRBJ2-7; a possible D gene is TRBD1 (6 bases). The germline V gene encodes CDR1 SNHLY and CDR2 FYNNEI. The V end lost 2 bases, the J end lost 6 bases, and 17 bases lay between the germline ends. This CDR3 is built from 15 residues. In DNA, the CDR3 is TGTGCCAGCAGTGAACCGGGCAGGGGTAAGGGCGAGCAGTACTTC. It encodes CASSEPGRGKGEQYF.

The CDR3 DNA follows: TGCGCCAGCAGCTTAGAGCCTGGACAGGGCAACTATGGCTACACCTTC. Its translation: CASSLEPGQGNYGYTF. This chain joins TRBV5-1 and TRBJ1-2, with 8 bases matching TRBD1. J was trimmed by 2 bases and V by 2 bases; bases with no gene match: 8. The germline V gene encodes CDR1 SGHRS and CDR2 YFSETQ. The CDR3 is made up of 16 amino acids. The full variable domain, its missing parts supplied by reference TRBV5-1 and TRBJ1-2, is KAGVTQTPRYLIKTRGQQVTLSCSPISGHRSVSWYQQTPGQGLQFLFEYFSETQRNKGNFPGRFSGRQFSNSRSEMNVSTLELGDSALYLCASSLEPGQGNYGYTFGSGTRLTVV.

The chain employs TRBV2 and TRBJ2-5, with 8 nucleotides matching TRBD1. The CDR3 runs to 15 residues. CDR1 and CDR2 from the germline V gene are SNHLY and FYNNEI. Germline trimming cut 6 bases from V and 5 bases from J; bases unmatched to any gene: 11. CDR3 sequence (DNA): TGTGCCAGCAGGCCGGGACAGGCCGGTTTTGAGACCCAGTACTTC. It specifies CASRPGQAGFETQYF.